The sample holds one count of the clone carrying this T cell receptor (beta chain). The antigen is not known. The conserved phenylalanine or tryptophan is not found at the CDR3 terminus, so this likely reflects a read error. With a constant-region primer, TCR beta cDNA was made from approximately 500 ng of total RNA. Libraries for TCR beta were built through three nested multiplex PCR rounds, which together made up a slightly modified ARM-PCR procedure. In the first two PCR rounds, TRBV1-TRBV30 forward primers were paired with a C-beta reverse primer, and each round lasted around 10 cycles. One entry per CDR3 protein results from TCRdb running MiXCR on the multiplex PCR reads. The data hold tens of thousands of distinct CDR3 sequences, with around 70% observed a single time. The data originate from a study of tumor-infiltrating lymphocytes in primary liver carcinoma. Study-level background: T1-T3 N0M0 was the stage of the tumors, which were roughly 4 to 10 cm across. Whole-study results and caveats: About 7-25% of top clones, no more, were shared by all five regions. The study found tumor-adjacent and tumor-blood pairs overlapped less than tumor region pairs.

DNA and RNA were both co-extracted from approximately 20-30 mg of bulk tissue that had not been sorted. Each tumor had five separate regions sampled. This CDR3 has 13 amino acids. Germline values: CDR1 MGHRA, CDR2 YSYEKL. The chain employs TRBV4-1 and TRBJ2-1; D not certain. The sequencing input was liver tumor tissue from sampling region 1. Subset noted: tumor region T1, superior pole. This TCR was recovered from a middle-aged man with primary liver carcinoma and hepatitis B virus infection. In DNA, the CDR3 is TGCGTCAGCAGCCAAGAAGGTGTCTATGGGCAGTTCATC. Translation: CVSSQEGVYGQFI.